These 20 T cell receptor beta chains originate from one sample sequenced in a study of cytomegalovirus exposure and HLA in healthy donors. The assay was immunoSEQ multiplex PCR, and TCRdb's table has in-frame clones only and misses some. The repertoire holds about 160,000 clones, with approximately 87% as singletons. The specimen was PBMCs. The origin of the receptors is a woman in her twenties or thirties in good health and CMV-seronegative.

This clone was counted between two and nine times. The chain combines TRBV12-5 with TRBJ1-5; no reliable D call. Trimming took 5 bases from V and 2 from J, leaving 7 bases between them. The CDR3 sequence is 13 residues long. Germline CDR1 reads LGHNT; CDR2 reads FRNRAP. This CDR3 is CASGGYGNQPQHF. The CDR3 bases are TGTGCTAGTGGTGGCTATGGCAATCAGCCCCAGCATTTT.

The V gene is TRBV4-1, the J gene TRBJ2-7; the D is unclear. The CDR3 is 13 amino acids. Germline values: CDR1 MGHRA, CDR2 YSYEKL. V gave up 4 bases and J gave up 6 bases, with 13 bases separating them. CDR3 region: CASSPSLYTEQYF. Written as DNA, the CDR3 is TGCGCCAGCAGCCCCTCGTTGTATACCGAGCAGTACTTC.

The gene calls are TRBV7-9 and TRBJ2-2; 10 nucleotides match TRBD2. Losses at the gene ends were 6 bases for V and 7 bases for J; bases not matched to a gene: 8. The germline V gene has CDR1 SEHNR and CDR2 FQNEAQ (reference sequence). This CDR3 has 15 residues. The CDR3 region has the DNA TGTGCCAGCAGGAAGCGGGAGGGCCCGAACGGGGAGCTGTTTTTT. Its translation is CASRKREGPNGELFF.

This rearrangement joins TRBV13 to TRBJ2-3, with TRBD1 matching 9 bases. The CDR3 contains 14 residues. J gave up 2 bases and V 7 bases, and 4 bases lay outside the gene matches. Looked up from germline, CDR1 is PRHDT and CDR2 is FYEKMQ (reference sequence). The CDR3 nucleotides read TGTGCCAGCATGGGGACAGGGTTCACAGATACGCAGTATTTT. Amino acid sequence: CASMGTGFTDTQYF.

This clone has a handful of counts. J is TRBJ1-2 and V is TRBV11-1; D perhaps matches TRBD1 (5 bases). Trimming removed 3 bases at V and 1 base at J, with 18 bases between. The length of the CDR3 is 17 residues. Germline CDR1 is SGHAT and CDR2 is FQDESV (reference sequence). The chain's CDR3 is CASSFRARLNFNYGYTF. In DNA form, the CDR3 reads TGTGCCAGCAGCTTCAGGGCTCGACTAAACTTTAACTATGGCTACACCTTC.

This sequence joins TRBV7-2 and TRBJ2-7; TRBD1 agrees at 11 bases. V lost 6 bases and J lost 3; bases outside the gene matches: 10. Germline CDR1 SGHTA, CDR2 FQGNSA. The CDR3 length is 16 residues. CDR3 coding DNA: TGTGCCAGCAGTCGAACATGGGACAGGGGGTTCTACGAGCAGTACTTC. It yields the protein CASSRTWDRGFYEQYF. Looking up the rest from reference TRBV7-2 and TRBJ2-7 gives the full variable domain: GAGVSQSPSNKVTEKGKDVELRCDPISGHTALYWYRQSLGQGLEFLIYFQGNSAPDKSGLPSDRFSAERTGGSVSTLTIQRTQQEDSAVYLCASSRTWDRGFYEQYFGPGTRLTVT.

The CDR3 region is CASSPHPGQVAQYF. DNA for the CDR3: TGTGCCAGCAGCCCCCACCCGGGCCAGGTGGCCCAGTACTTC. The V call is TRBV7-3, the J call TRBJ2-5; the D is unclear. This CDR3 contains 14 residues. Looked up from germline, CDR1 is SGHTA and CDR2 is FQGTGA. V lost 5 bases to trimming and J lost 9 bases, with 19 bases between them.

The CDR3 DNA reads as TGTGCCACCAGCAGAGCAGGGTCTGGGGCCAACGTCCTGACTTTC. Its translation is CATSRAGSGANVLTF. The chain combines TRBV15 with TRBJ2-6, with D tentatively TRBD1 (5 bases). The V and J ends lost 1 base and 1 base respectively, with 5 bases between them. The germline gives CDR1 LNHNV, CDR2 YYDKDF (reference sequence). The length of the CDR3 is 15 residues.

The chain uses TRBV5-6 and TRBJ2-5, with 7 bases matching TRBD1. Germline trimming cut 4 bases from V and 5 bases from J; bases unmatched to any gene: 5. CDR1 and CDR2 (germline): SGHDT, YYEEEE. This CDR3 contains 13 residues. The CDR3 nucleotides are TGTGCCAGCAGCCCCAGGGGGTCGGAGACCCAGTACTTC. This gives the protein CASSPRGSETQYF. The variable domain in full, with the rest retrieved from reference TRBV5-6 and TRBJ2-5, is DAGVTQSPTHLIKTRGQQVTLRCSPKSGHDTVSWYQQALGQGPQFIFQYYEEEERQRGNFPDRFSGHQFPNYSSELNVNALLLGDSALYLCASSPRGSETQYFGPGTRLLVL.

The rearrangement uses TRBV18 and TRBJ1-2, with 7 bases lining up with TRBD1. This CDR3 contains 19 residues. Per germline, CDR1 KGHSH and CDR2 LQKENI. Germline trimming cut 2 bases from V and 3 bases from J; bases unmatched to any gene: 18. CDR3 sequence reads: CASSPNLGGLDRAHYGYTF. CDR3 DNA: TGTGCCAGCTCACCAAACCTCGGTGGGCTCGACAGGGCCCACTATGGCTACACCTTC. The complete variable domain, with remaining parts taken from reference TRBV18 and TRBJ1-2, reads NAGVMQNPRHLVRRRGQEARLRCSPMKGHSHVYWYRQLPEEGLKFMVYLQKENIIDESGMPKERFSAEFPKEGPSILRIQQVVRGDSAAYFCASSPNLGGLDRAHYGYTFGSGTRLTVV.

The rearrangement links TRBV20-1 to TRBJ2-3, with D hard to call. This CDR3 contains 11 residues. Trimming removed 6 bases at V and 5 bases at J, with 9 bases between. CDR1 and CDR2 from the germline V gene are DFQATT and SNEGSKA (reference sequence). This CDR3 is CSATLGDTQYF. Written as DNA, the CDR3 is TGCAGTGCCACCTTAGGAGATACGCAGTATTTT.

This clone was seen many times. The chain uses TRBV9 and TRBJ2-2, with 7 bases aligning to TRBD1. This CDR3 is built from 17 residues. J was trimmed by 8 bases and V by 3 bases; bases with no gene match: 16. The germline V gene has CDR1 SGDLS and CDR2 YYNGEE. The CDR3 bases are TGTGCCAGCAGCGCGTACCTCACGACAGGGTCAAGAGGGGAGCTGTTTTTT. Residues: CASSAYLTTGSRGELFF.

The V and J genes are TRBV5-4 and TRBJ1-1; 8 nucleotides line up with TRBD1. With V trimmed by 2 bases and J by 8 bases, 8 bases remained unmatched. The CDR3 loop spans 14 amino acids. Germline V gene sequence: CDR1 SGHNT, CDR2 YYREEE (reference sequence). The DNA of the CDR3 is TGTGCCAGCAGCTTAGGAGCGACAGGGGAGGAAGCTTTCTTT. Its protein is CASSLGATGEEAFF.

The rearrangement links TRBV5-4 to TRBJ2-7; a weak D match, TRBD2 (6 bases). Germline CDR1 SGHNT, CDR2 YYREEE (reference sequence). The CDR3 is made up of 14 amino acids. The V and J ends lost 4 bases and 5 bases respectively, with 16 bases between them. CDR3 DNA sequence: TGTGCCAGCAGCACCGGGACTGACGTCGACGAGCAGTACTTC. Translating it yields CASSTGTDVDEQYF.

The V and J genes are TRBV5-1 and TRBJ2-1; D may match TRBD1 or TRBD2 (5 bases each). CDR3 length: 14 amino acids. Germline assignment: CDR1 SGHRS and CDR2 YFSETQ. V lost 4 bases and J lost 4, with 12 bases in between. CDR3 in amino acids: CASSIRGGYNEQFF. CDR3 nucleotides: TGCGCCAGCAGCATCCGGGGCGGTTACAATGAGCAGTTCTTC. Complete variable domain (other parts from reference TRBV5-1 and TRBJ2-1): KAGVTQTPRYLIKTRGQQVTLSCSPISGHRSVSWYQQTPGQGLQFLFEYFSETQRNKGNFPGRFSGRQFSNSRSEMNVSTLELGDSALYLCASSIRGGYNEQFFGPGTRLTVL.

The CDR3 DNA sequence: TGCAGCGTCATAGCGGGGGAGCAAAACATTCAGTACTTC. Translated, it gives CSVIAGEQNIQYF. The chain employs TRBV29-1 and TRBJ2-4; TRBD2 matches 9 bases. Germline CDR1 is SQVTM and CDR2 is ANQGSEA. Trimming cost V 6 bases and J 5 bases; bases outside gene matches: 5. The CDR3 covers 13 residues.

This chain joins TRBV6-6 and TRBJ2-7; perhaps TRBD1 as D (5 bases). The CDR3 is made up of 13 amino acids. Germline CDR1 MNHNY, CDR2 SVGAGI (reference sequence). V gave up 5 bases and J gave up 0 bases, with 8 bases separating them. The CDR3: CASSKGSSYEQYF. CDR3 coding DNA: TGTGCCAGCAGTAAGGGGTCCTCCTACGAGCAGTACTTC.

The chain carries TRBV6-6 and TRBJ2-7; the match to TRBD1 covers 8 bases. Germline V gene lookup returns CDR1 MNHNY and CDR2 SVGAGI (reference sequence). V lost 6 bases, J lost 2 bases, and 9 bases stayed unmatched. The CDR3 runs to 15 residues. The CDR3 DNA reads TGTGCCAGCAGGCGAGACAGGGGCTCACCCTACGAGCAGTACTTC. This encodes CASRRDRGSPYEQYF.

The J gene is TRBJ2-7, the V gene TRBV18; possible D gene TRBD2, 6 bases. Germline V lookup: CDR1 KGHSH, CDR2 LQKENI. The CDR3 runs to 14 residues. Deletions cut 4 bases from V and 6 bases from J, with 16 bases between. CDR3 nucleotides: TGTGCCAGCTCACTAGCGGACCCCCGGGGCGAGCAGTACTTC. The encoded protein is CASSLADPRGEQYF. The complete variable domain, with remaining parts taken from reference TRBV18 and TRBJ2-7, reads NAGVMQNPRHLVRRRGQEARLRCSPMKGHSHVYWYRQLPEEGLKFMVYLQKENIIDESGMPKERFSAEFPKEGPSILRIQQVVRGDSAAYFCASSLADPRGEQYFGPGTRLTVT.

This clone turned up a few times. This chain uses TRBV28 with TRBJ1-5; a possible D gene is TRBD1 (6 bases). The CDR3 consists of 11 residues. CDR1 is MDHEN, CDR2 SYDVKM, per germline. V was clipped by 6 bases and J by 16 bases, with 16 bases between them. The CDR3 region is CASRYGTRQHF. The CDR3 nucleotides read TGTGCCAGCAGGTACGGGACACGGCAACATTTT.